A single sample is the source of the 27 T cell receptor beta chains below, sequenced in a study of blood T cell repertoires in COVID-19. Profiled with immunoSEQ multiplex PCR; TCRdb holds only in-frame clones, not every one. The repertoire has around 340,000 clones, 65% to 85% of them found once; the top ten carry 2.5% to 3.5%. Material: peripheral blood. These receptors originate from a man aged 25 to 40 with active or convalescent COVID-19.

The gene calls are TRBV5-1 and TRBJ2-7, with TRBD1 matching over 12 bases. CDR1 SGHRS and CDR2 YFSETQ come from the germline V gene. The CDR3 totals 18 residues. The trim removed 5 bases at V and 4 bases at J, leaving 16 bases unmatched. The CDR3 sequence: CASRLRGDRGPLTYEQYF. In nucleotides, the CDR3 is TGCGCCAGCAGGCTCCGGGGGGACAGGGGGCCCCTGACTTACGAGCAGTACTTC. The full variable domain, its missing parts supplied by reference TRBV5-1 and TRBJ2-7, is KAGVTQTPRYLIKTRGQQVTLSCSPISGHRSVSWYQQTPGQGLQFLFEYFSETQRNKGNFPGRFSGRQFSNSRSEMNVSTLELGDSALYLCASRLRGDRGPLTYEQYFGPGTRLTVT.

The chain is built from TRBV2 and TRBJ2-1; perhaps TRBD2 as D (7 bases). This CDR3 is built from 13 residues. Germline V gene sequence: CDR1 SNHLY, CDR2 FYNNEI. Between the trimmed V and J ends, which lost 5 bases and 14 bases, there was a span of 19 bases. CDR3 DNA sequence: TGTGCCAGCAGTTGGGACTTTAGGGGGGGGGAGTTCTTC. As protein: CASSWDFRGGEFF. The full variable domain, its missing parts supplied by reference TRBV2 and TRBJ2-1, is EPEVTQTPSHQVTQMGQEVILRCVPISNHLYFYWYRQILGQKVEFLVSFYNNEISEKSEIFDDQFSVERPDGSNFTLKIRSTKLEDSAMYFCASSWDFRGGEFFGPGTRLTVL.

J is TRBJ2-5 and V is TRBV30, with 9 positions matching TRBD2. Trimming took 5 bases from V and 4 from J; bases not matched to a gene: 11. The CDR3 has 15 amino acids. The germline CDR1 and CDR2 sequences are GTSNPN and SVGIG (reference sequence). CDR3 residues: CAWGGLAGFIETQYF. CDR3 DNA: TGTGCCTGGGGGGGCCTAGCGGGATTTATAGAGACCCAGTACTTC. Supplemented by reference TRBV30 and TRBJ2-5, the full variable domain reads SQTIHQWPATLVQPVGSPLSLECTVEGTSNPNLYWYRQAAGRGLQLLFYSVGIGQISSEVPQNLSASRPQDRQFILSSKKLLLSDSGFYLCAWGGLAGFIETQYFGPGTRLLVL.

This sequence joins TRBV4-1 and TRBJ1-3, with no clear D. CDR1 is MGHRA, CDR2 YSYEKL, per germline. The CDR3 is 15 residues long. Trimming removed 1 base at V and 4 bases at J, with 11 bases between. CDR3 loop: CASSQVGPKGNTIYF. Here the CDR3 DNA reads TGCGCCAGCAGCCAAGTGGGCCCCAAGGGAAACACCATATATTTT.

The chain uses TRBV6-1 and TRBJ1-3; TRBD1 might be the D (6 bases). This CDR3 has 20 amino acids. Germline values: CDR1 MNHNS, CDR2 SASEGT. Trimming pared 3 bases from V and 0 bases from J, leaving 24 bases between. This CDR3 is CASSDPWDIQHLHSGNTIYF. The CDR3 nucleotides are TGTGCCAGCAGTGACCCCTGGGACATCCAGCATTTACACTCTGGAAACACCATATATTTT.

This clone appeared a single time. The genes are TRBV28 and TRBJ1-4; 9 bases match TRBD1. The length of the CDR3 is 15 residues. J was trimmed by 7 bases and V by 6 bases; bases with no gene match: 9. Germline loops: CDR1 MDHEN, CDR2 SYDVKM. CDR3 sequence: CASRHGTGKGEKLFF. DNA for the CDR3: TGTGCCAGCAGGCATGGGACAGGGAAGGGTGAAAAACTGTTTTTT.

This clone was counted ten times or more. This chain joins TRBV19 and TRBJ1-5; unclear D gene. Looked up from germline, CDR1 is LNHDA and CDR2 is SQIVND (reference sequence). The CDR3 covers 16 residues. Trimming pared 3 bases from V and 2 bases from J, leaving 14 bases between. CDR3 protein: CASSMVAGRGNQPQHF. For the CDR3, the DNA is TGTGCCAGTAGTATGGTAGCGGGGAGAGGCAATCAGCCCCAGCATTTT.

The genes are TRBV2 and TRBJ2-3; a possible D gene is TRBD2 (5 bases). Trimming took off 8 bases at V and 0 bases at J, with 15 bases between the two ends. Germline V CDR1 and CDR2: SNHLY, FYNNEI. The CDR3 loop spans 15 amino acids. The CDR3 region has the DNA TGTGCCAGCCTAGAAGAGGGCGCAAGCACAGATACGCAGTATTTT. This codes for CASLEEGASTDTQYF.

The rearrangement uses TRBV5-4 and TRBJ2-3; 7 bases match TRBD2. The germline CDR1 and CDR2 sequences are SGHNT and YYREEE (reference sequence). CDR3 length: 15 amino acids. J gave up 2 bases and V 3 bases, and 6 bases lay outside the gene matches. The CDR3 DNA sequence: TGTGCCAGCAGCTCCCCTAGCGGACCCACAGATACGCAGTATTTT. Protein sequence: CASSSPSGPTDTQYF.

The V and J genes are TRBV5-1 and TRBJ2-3; weak D call: TRBD2 (6 bases). Trimming took off 4 bases at V and 2 bases at J, with 14 bases between the two ends. The CDR3 sequence is 15 residues long. Germline CDR1 is SGHRS and CDR2 is YFSETQ. CDR3: CASSPWDFFTDTQYF. The CDR3 DNA reads as TGCGCCAGCAGCCCGTGGGACTTCTTCACAGATACGCAGTATTTT.

The chain is built from TRBV28 and TRBJ1-2; D is unresolved. The CDR3 loop spans 13 amino acids. The V end was cut by 6 bases, the J end by 1 base, with 9 bases between. CDR1 is MDHEN, CDR2 SYDVKM, per germline. Here the CDR3 reads CASRETVNYGYTF. The CDR3 nucleotides are TGTGCCAGCAGGGAAACAGTTAACTATGGCTACACCTTC.

The V call is TRBV11-3, the J call TRBJ2-7; no reliable D call. The CDR3 has 14 residues. Germline V gives CDR1 SGHNT, CDR2 YENEEA. The V and J ends lost 3 bases and 0 bases respectively, with 9 bases between them. CDR3 in DNA: TGTGCCAGCAGCTTGCGGTCGAGCTCCTACGAGCAGTACTTC. This codes for CASSLRSSSYEQYF.

V is TRBV7-3 and J is TRBJ1-6; no clear D. With 5 bases removed from V and 7 bases from J, the gap between germline ends came to 9 bases. This CDR3 has 13 amino acids. In germline, CDR1 is SGHTA, CDR2 FQGTGA. The DNA of the CDR3 is TGTGCCAGCAGCACCTCAGCGAATTCACCCCTCCACTTT. This codes for CASSTSANSPLHF.

The chain links TRBV6-5 to TRBJ2-7; the match to TRBD1 covers 11 bases. CDR3 length equals 15 residues. V was pared by 6 bases and J by 4 bases, with 8 bases of the junction left unmatched. Per germline, CDR1 MNHEY and CDR2 SVGAGI. In DNA form, the CDR3 reads TGTGCCAGCAGCCCCGCGGGGACAGGGGGTTACGAGCAGTACTTC. Protein product: CASSPAGTGGYEQYF.

V is TRBV18 and J is TRBJ2-2; 11 nucleotides line up with TRBD1. Germline CDR1 KGHSH, CDR2 LQKENI. This CDR3 has 16 amino acids. V shed 3 bases and J 3 bases; nucleotides not matched to a gene: 3. The chain's CDR3 is CASSPRTGGDTGELFF. DNA for the CDR3: TGTGCCAGCTCACCGAGGACAGGGGGCGACACCGGGGAGCTGTTTTTT.

The chain couples TRBV7-9 to TRBJ1-4; D might be TRBD1 (6 bases). V was shortened by 4 bases and J by 7 bases, with 10 bases between the two germline ends. This CDR3 has 13 residues. Germline V CDR1 and CDR2: SEHNR, FQNEAQ (reference sequence). CDR3 coding DNA: TGTGCCAGCAGCTCAGGGGCTCTTGAAAAACTGTTTTTT. Translating gives CASSSGALEKLFF.

This clone was counted a single time. The J gene is TRBJ1-5, the V gene TRBV6-5, with D possibly matching TRBD1 (6 bases). Trimming cost V 5 bases and J 2 bases, with 13 bases left between them. CDR1 and CDR2 from the germline V gene are MNHEY and SVGAGI. The CDR3 has 15 amino acids. CDR3 nucleotides: TGTGCCAGCAGTCAACAGGGATTGCGCAATCAGCCCCAGCATTTT. The encoded protein is CASSQQGLRNQPQHF.

The rearrangement uses TRBV9 and TRBJ2-2; D is perhaps TRBD1 (6 bases). Trimming pared 0 bases from V and 4 bases from J, leaving 10 bases between. Germline lookup yields CDR1 SGDLS and CDR2 YYNGEE. The CDR3 extends over 15 amino acids. CDR3 in amino acids: CASSVGTGTTGELFF. CDR3 nucleotide sequence: TGTGCCAGCAGCGTAGGTACAGGGACCACCGGGGAGCTGTTTTTT.

The V gene is TRBV6-6, the J gene TRBJ1-5; 9 nucleotides line up with TRBD1. From germline, CDR1 is MNHNY and CDR2 SVGAGI (reference sequence). This CDR3 contains 14 residues. Unmatched junction bases numbered 1, after V lost 4 bases and J lost 3 bases. CDR3 loop: CASSWDRDNQPQHF. Written as DNA, the CDR3 is TGTGCCAGCAGTTGGGACAGGGACAATCAGCCCCAGCATTTT.

The chain combines TRBV7-2 with TRBJ1-2; TRBD1 is a possible D gene (5 bases). Per the germline V gene, CDR1 is SGHTA and CDR2 is FQGNSA. This CDR3 has 14 residues. V was shortened by 3 bases and J by 7 bases, with 15 bases between the two germline ends. The CDR3 is CASSFSDSLRGYTF. CDR3 DNA: TGTGCCAGCAGCTTCTCCGACAGCTTGCGTGGCTACACCTTC.

The chain carries TRBV19 and TRBJ2-2, with D tentatively TRBD1 (6 bases). The V end was cut by 4 bases, the J end by 6 bases, with 9 bases between. From germline, CDR1 is LNHDA and CDR2 SQIVND (reference sequence). This CDR3 has 13 residues. The DNA for the CDR3 is TGTGCCAGTAGTAACAGGGAAGCCGGGGAGCTGTTTTTT. The encoded protein is CASSNREAGELFF. The complete variable domain, with remaining parts taken from reference TRBV19 and TRBJ2-2, reads DGGITQSPKYLFRKEGQNVTLSCEQNLNHDAMYWYRQDPGQGLRLIYYSQIVNDFQKGDIAEGYSVSREKKESFPLTVTSAQKNPTAFYLCASSNREAGELFFGEGSRLTVL.

For the CDR3, the DNA is TGCGCCAGCAGCCAAGGGACGTTGCGGGGGGGTCTAGATACGCAGTATTTT. It codes for CASSQGTLRGGLDTQYF. This chain links TRBV4-3 with TRBJ2-3; 9 bases line up with TRBD2. The junction had 10 bases not matched to a gene; V was cut back by 1 base and J by 5 bases. There are 17 residues in the CDR3. Germline V gene lookup returns CDR1 LGHNA and CDR2 YSLEER.

The genes are TRBV19 and TRBJ1-3; no clear D gene. With 1 base removed from V and 8 bases from J, the gap between germline ends came to 12 bases. Per germline, CDR1 LNHDA and CDR2 SQIVND (reference sequence). The CDR3 has 14 amino acids. This CDR3 is CASSIGSGWDTIYF. As DNA, the CDR3 is TGTGCCAGTAGTATAGGGTCAGGTTGGGACACCATATATTTT.

The rearrangement uses TRBV7-3 and TRBJ2-2; D unresolved. Per the germline V gene, CDR1 is SGHTA and CDR2 is FQGTGA. This CDR3 spans 12 amino acids. With 4 bases removed from V and 8 bases from J, the gap between germline ends came to 8 bases. CDR3 in amino acids: CASSSGVGELFF. The CDR3 DNA is TGTGCCAGCAGCTCCGGAGTGGGGGAGCTGTTTTTT.

This clone was counted once. The chain recombines TRBV5-1 with TRBJ2-1; tentatively, D is TRBD2 (5 bases). Per the germline V gene, CDR1 is SGHRS and CDR2 is YFSETQ. The CDR3 sequence is 18 residues long. The ends were cut back, 3 bases at V and 1 base at J, with 20 bases in the middle. The CDR3 region is CASSSYPLLRDSYNEQFF. CDR3 coding DNA: TGCGCCAGCAGCTCCTACCCCCTTTTGAGGGATTCCTACAATGAGCAGTTCTTC.

The genes are TRBV19 and TRBJ1-2; 8 bases align to TRBD1. CDR3 size: 15 residues. Germline lookup yields CDR1 LNHDA and CDR2 SQIVND (reference sequence). V lost 5 bases, J lost 0 bases, and 5 bases stayed unmatched. The CDR3 DNA follows: TGTGCCAGTAGTCCTCAGGGGGCCACTAACTATGGCTACACCTTC. As protein: CASSPQGATNYGYTF.

The genes are TRBV9 and TRBJ2-4, with 7 bases identical to TRBD1. The V gene's germline CDR1 is SGDLS and CDR2 YYNGEE. This CDR3 is 14 amino acids long. After removal of 0 bases from V and 3 bases from J, the junction contained 0 bases not matched to a gene. CDR3 amino acids: CASSVGDSKNIQYF. The CDR3 DNA sequence: TGTGCCAGCAGCGTAGGGGACAGCAAAAACATTCAGTACTTC.